This paragraph covers one T cell receptor beta chain sequence. Its antigen is unknown. These data are taken from a study of shared clonotypes between healthy human individuals. Notes on the study in general: The generation probabilities recorded for non-shared clonotypes fell below those of clonotypes shared by all four donors. Blood was the only sampled material, and tissue repertoires likely differ. Around 5.3% of naive CD4 clonotypes were shared across a handful of donors.

Germline trimming cut 4 bases from V and 2 bases from J; bases unmatched to any gene: 3. The CDR3 is made up of 14 amino acids. The germline CDR1 and CDR2 sequences are KGHSH and LQKENI. Across several immunoSEQ plates, the genomic DNA of each subset was split evenly. Using immunoSEQ multiplex PCR, the repertoire was profiled, and TCRdb retains in-frame clones only, with some absent. The sample includes about 1.5 million clones, about 98% of them seen just once. Sequencing input: naive CD4+ T cells sorted from blood. Subset: CD45RA+ positively selected. The receptor's source is a man aged 25 to 40 in good health. The rearrangement joins TRBV18 to TRBJ2-5, with 8 bases identical to TRBD2. This CDR3 is CASSLSGNQETQYF. CDR3 DNA: TGTGCCAGCTCACTTAGCGGGAATCAAGAGACCCAGTACTTC.